Following are 3 T cell receptor beta chains from one sample sequenced in a study of T cell responses to AZD1222 COVID-19 vaccine. The data were produced by immunoSEQ multiplex PCR, yet TCRdb's version contains in-frame clones alone and is incomplete. The profile shows roughly 53,000 clones, approximately 85% of them singletons. The sample consisted of peripheral blood, taken on day 0 of MenACWY control vaccination. These receptors all come from an adult in good health.

The chain couples TRBV21-1 to TRBJ1-3. TRBV21-1 is given as a pseudogene. The CDR3 is 18 amino acids. The CDR3 spells CASSKAQRRDPSGNTIYF. The CDR3 DNA follows: TGTGCCAGCAGCAAAGCGCAGAGGAGGGACCCCTCTGGAAACACCATATATTTT.

The rearrangement links TRBV3-1 (or the pseudogene TRBV3-2) to TRBJ1-5; no reliable D call. This CDR3 has 17 residues. Trimming pared 0 bases from V and 0 bases from J, leaving 12 bases between. CDR1 and CDR2 (germline): LGHDT, YNNKEL (reference sequence). In nucleotides, the CDR3 is TGTGCCAGCAGCCAAGATCTGGGCGGGAATAGCAATCAGCCCCAGCATTTT. It specifies CASSQDLGGNSNQPQHF.

V and J are TRBV6-1 and TRBJ1-2, with D possibly being TRBD1 (6 bases). The CDR3 runs 14 residues. Germline assignment: CDR1 MNHNS and CDR2 SASEGT. V lost 0 bases and J 2 bases, leaving 7 bases between the germline ends. The CDR3 spells CASSEARGNYGYTF. CDR3 nucleotides: TGTGCCAGCAGTGAAGCAAGGGGGAACTATGGCTACACCTTC.